This TCR beta chain came from a study of graft-versus-host responses after intestinal transplantation listed by TCRdb under 2021. About the study as a whole: Multivisceral, liver-intestinal, or isolated intestinal transplants were received by the recipients. Donor T cell macrochimerism was defined as a peak of at least 4% donor T cells among recipient peripheral blood mononuclear cells. Alloreactive clones were identified by sequencing pre-transplant mixed lymphocyte reaction products and comparing these products with unstimulated pre-transplant donor and recipient T cells. Anti-thymocyte globulin induction was given to all recipients, followed by maintenance tacrolimus and steroids for 2 to 3 years. Bulk TCR-beta CDR3 sequencing was used to track graft-versus-host and host-versus-graft alloreactive T cell clones in the graft, circulation and bone marrow after intestinal transplantation. Rather than being sequenced by the commercial service, samples from a few later patients were sequenced in-house on an Illumina MiSeq and processed with MiXCR. Of the 20 to 30 intestinal transplant recipients enrolled in the cohort, one of whom was a retransplant, a few patients without pretransplant specimens were excluded. General findings and caveats noted by the study authors: In the allografts of patients with donor T cell macrochimerism, GvH to HvG T cell clonal ratios were high. GvH clones were detected in recipient bone marrow, and some appeared earlier in ileal mucosa or blood, consistent with an intestinal mucosal origin. Early after transplant, peak levels of circulating GvH clones were associated with declines in HvG clones. The relatively low number and heterogeneity of intestinal transplant patients limited the conclusions.

Trimming costs V 5 bases and J 4 bases, and their ends lie 23 bases apart. The CDR3 holds 17 amino acids from the cysteine to the phenylalanine. The read is trimmed to its CDR3 DNA, 51 bases read in frame from base 1. The germline V gene gives CDR1 as MDHEN and CDR2 as SYDVKM. Concerning this clone itself: Its antigen specificity is not known. No much larger clonotype is one base removed from it; base qualities were not supplied.

Blood samples were collected up to 4 times in the first month after transplant and then at least monthly when available. Library preparation employed the immunoSEQ multiplex PCR assay. Adaptive Biotechnologies carried out high-throughput TCR-beta CDR3 sequencing of genomic DNA for most patients. Processing in the source paper ran as follows. Adaptive's ImmunoSEQ software supplied the TCR sequencing data for around 19 patients, while MiXCR and VDJtools were used to process three other patients. CDR3 nucleotide sequences shared between donor and recipient were removed because the origin of such sequences could not be assigned. At least 2-fold expansion over unstimulated cells and a minimum CFSE-low frequency of 0.002% (template counts) or 0.001% (read counts) were required for clones to be classified as alloreactive. Clones detected in sequenced pre-transplant spleen, lymph node, or MLR CFSE-low populations of the donor or recipient were defined as mappable. Cumulative frequency of alloreactive clones was calculated as a percentage of all sequences weighted by copy number. TCRdb re-hosts the immuneACCESS table, in-frame sequences only. Its copies lack some clones; in the studies checked, an unresolved V gene accounts for under half of them, and the cause for the rest is not known. V and J calls and clone size are copied from that table; D and trimming were computed from the DNA. Across this sample there are some 31,000 clones, with roughly 93% seen only once. Roughly 0.72% of the sample comes from the top ten.

The clonotype was recovered from a human patient who received an intestinal transplant, so some T cells may come from the graft donor. This specimen consisted of PBMCs, obtained about 65 days after intestinal transplant. The sequence links TRBV28 to TRBJ2-5; the D segment could be TRBD2, given 5 matching bases. The CDR3 here reads CASSTALLAEGAETQYF. The base sequence is TGTGCCAGCAGTACTGCATTGCTTGCTGAGGGAGCAGAGACCCAGTACTTC.